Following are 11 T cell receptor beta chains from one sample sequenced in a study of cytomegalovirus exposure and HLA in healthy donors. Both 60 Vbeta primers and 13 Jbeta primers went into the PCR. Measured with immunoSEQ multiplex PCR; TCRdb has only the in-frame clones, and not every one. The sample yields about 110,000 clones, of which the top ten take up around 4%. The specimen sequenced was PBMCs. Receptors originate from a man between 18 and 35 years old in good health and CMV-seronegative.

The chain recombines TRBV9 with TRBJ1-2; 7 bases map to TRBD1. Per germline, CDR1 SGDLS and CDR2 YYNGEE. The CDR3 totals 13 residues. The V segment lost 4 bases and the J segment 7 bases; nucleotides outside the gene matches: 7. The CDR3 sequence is CASSYEGASGYTF. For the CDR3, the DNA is TGTGCCAGCAGCTACGAGGGGGCCTCTGGCTACACCTTC.

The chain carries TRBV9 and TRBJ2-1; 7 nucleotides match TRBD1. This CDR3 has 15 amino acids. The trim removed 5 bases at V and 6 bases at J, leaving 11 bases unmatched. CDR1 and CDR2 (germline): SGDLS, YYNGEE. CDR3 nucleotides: TGTGCCAGCAGGCTGGACAGGTCGAACACCAATGAGCAGTTCTTC. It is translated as CASRLDRSNTNEQFF.

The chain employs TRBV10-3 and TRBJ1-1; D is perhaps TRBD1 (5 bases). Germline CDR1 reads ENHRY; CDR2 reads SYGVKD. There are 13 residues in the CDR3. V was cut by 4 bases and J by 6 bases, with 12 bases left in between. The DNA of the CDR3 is TGTGCCATCAGTGGGGGGGTTGGCGCTGAAGCTTTCTTT. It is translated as CAISGGVGAEAFF.

Written as DNA, the CDR3 is TGTGCCAGCAGTGAAGAGGCACTACCTAACTATGGCTACACCTTC. Residues: CASSEEALPNYGYTF. The chain combines TRBV2 with TRBJ1-2, with D unresolved. This CDR3 is 15 amino acids long. Looked up from germline, CDR1 is SNHLY and CDR2 is FYNNEI. V gave up 1 base and J gave up 0 bases, with 9 bases separating them.

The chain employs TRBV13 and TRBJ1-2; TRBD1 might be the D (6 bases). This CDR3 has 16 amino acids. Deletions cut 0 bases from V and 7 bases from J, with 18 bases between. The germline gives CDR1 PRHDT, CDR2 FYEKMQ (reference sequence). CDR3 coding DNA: TGTGCCAGCAGCTTAGGCATGGGGGCGGCAGCTGGTGGCTACACCTTC. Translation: CASSLGMGAAAGGYTF.

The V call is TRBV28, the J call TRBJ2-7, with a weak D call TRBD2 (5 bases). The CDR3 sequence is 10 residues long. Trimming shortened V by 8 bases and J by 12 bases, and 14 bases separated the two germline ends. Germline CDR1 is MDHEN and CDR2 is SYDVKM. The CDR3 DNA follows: TGTGCCAGCGGTTCGCGGACTCTGTACTTC. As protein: CASGSRTLYF.

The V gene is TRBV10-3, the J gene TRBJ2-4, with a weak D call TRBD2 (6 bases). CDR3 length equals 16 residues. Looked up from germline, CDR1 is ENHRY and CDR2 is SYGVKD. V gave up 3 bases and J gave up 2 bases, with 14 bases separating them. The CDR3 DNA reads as TGTGCCATCAGTGATCGGGAGAGGGATCCCAAAAACATTCAGTACTTC. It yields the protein CAISDRERDPKNIQYF.

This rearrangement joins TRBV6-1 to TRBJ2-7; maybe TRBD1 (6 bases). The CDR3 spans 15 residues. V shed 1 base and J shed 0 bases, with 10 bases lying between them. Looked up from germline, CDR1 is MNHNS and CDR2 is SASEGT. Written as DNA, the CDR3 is TGTGCCAGCAGTGAAGAGACAGGAAGCTCCTACGAGCAGTACTTC. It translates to CASSEETGSSYEQYF.

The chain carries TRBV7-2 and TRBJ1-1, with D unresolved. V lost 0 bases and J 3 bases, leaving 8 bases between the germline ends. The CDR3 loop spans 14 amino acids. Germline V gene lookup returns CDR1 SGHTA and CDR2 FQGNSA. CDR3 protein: CASSLAVRDTEAFF. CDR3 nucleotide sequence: TGTGCCAGCAGCTTAGCTGTCCGGGACACTGAAGCTTTCTTT.

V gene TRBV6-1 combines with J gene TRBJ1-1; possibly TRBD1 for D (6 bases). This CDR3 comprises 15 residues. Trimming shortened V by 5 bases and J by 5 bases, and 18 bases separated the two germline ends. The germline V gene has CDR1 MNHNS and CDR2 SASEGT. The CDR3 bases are TGTGCCAGCAGTCCTCGGGGGGGGGCGAAGACTGAAGCTTTCTTT. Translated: CASSPRGGAKTEAFF.

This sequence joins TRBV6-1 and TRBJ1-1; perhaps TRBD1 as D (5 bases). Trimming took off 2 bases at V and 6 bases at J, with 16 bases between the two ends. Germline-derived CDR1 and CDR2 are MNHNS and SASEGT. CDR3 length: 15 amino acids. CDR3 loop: CASSEWGRANAEAFF. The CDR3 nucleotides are TGTGCCAGCAGTGAATGGGGCAGGGCTAACGCTGAAGCTTTCTTT.